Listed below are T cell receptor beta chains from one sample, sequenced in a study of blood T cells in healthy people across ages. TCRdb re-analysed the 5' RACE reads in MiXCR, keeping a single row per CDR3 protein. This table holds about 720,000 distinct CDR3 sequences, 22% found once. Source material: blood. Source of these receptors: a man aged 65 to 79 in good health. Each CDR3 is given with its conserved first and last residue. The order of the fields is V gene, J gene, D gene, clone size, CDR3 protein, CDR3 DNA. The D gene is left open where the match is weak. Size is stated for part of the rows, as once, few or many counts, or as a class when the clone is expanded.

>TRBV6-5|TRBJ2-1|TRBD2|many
CASSPGTSGRNEQFF
TGTGCCAGCAGTCCCGGGACTAGCGGGAGGAATGAGCAGTTCTTC
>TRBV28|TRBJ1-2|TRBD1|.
CASSLKQGNYGYTF
TGTGCCAGCAGCCTAAAACAGGGGAACTATGGCTACACCTTC
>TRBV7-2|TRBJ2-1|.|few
CASSSTQNPYNEQFF
TGTGCCAGCAGCTCGACACAAAATCCTTACAATGAGCAGTTCTTC
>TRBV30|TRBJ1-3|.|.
CAWSVRKTGNTIYF
TGTGCCTGGAGTGTAAGGAAGACTGGAAACACCATATATTTT
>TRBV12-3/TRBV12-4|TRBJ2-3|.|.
CASRGNADTEYF
TGTGCCAGCAGAGGGAACGCAGATACGGAGTATTTT
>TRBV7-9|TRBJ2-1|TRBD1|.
CASSSFRDRGYEQFF
TGTGCCAGCAGCTCCTTCCGGGACAGGGGCTATGAGCAGTTCTTC
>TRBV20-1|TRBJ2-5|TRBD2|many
CSARDVLALYDETQYF
TGCAGTGCTAGAGACGTACTAGCGCTCTACGATGAGACCCAGTACTTC
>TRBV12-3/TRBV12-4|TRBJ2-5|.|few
CASSDTTGFETQCF
TGTGCCAGCTCGGACACAACGGGATTTGAGACCCAGTGCTTC
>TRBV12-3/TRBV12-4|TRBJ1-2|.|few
CASSGPLGGGYTF
TGTGCCAGCAGCGGGCCCCTTGGGGGGGGCTACACCTTC
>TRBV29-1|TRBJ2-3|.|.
CSVDGVAGTDTQYF
TGCAGCGTTGATGGAGTAGCGGGCACAGATACGCAGTATTTT
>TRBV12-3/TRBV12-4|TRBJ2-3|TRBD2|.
CASSYPSGSYSDTQYF
TGTGCCAGCAGTTACCCGAGCGGGAGTTATTCAGATACGCAGTATTTT
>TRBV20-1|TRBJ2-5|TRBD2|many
CSARVFGTSSLETQYF
TGCAGTGCTAGAGTTTTCGGGACTAGCAGTTTGGAGACCCAGTACTTC
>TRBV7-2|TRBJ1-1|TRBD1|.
CASSIIQGRAEAFF
TGTGCCAGCAGCATCATACAGGGGAGGGCTGAAGCTTTCTTT
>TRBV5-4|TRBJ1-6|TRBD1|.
CASSPDGQGNSPLHF
TGTGCCAGCAGCCCGGATGGACAGGGAAATTCACCCCTCCACTTT
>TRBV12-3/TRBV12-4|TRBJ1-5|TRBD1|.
CASSLIGGTQPQHF
TGTGCCAGCAGTTTAATAGGGGGCACTCAGCCCCAGCATTTT
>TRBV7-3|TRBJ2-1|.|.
CASSLIGLGNEQFF
TGTGCCAGCAGCTTAATCGGGTTGGGCAATGAGCAGTTCTTC
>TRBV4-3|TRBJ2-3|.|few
CASSQGKGGSDTQYF
TGCGCCAGCAGCCAAGGCAAAGGGGGATCAGATACGCAGTATTTT
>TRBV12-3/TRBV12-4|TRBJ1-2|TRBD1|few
CASSGTGGGDGYTF
TGTGCCAGCAGCGGGACAGGGGGCGGTGATGGCTACACCTTC
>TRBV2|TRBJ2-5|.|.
CASSDWGIRETQYF
TGTGCCAGCAGTGATTGGGGAATCCGGGAGACCCAGTACTTC
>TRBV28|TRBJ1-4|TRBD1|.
CASRQTGQGALGEKLLF
TGTGCCAGCAGACAAACGGGACAGGGGGCATTGGGAGAAAAACTGCTTTTT
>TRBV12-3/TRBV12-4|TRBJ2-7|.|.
CASSLGLPAYEQYF
TGTGCCAGCAGTTTAGGCCTTCCGGCCTACGAGCAGTACTTC
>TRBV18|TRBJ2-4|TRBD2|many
CASSPPSGENIQYF
TGTGCCAGCTCACCACCGAGCGGGGAAAACATTCAGTACTTC
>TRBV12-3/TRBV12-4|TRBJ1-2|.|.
CASGRPGGTPGFTF
TGTGCCAGCGGACGCCCTGGGGGGACCCCTGGATTCACCTTC
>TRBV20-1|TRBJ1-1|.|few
CSARIRRITEAFF
TGCAGTGCTAGGATCAGGAGGATCACTGAAGCTTTCTTT
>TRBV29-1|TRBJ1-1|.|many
CSVVKGTEAFF
TGCAGCGTTGTGAAGGGGACTGAAGCTTTCTTT
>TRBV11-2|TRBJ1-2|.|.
CASSLVGTYGYTF
TGTGCCAGCAGCTTAGTTGGAACGTATGGCTACACCTTC
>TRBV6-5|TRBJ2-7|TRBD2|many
CASSYRLAGVEQYF
TGTGCCAGCAGTTACCGACTAGCGGGGGTTGAGCAGTACTTC
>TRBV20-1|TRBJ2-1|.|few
CSASGTSYNEQFF
TGCAGTGCTAGCGGGACCTCATACAATGAGCAGTTCTTC
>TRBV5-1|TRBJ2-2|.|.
CASSPETGELFF
TGCGCCAGCAGCCCGGAAACCGGGGAGCTGTTTTTT
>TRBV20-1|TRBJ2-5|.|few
CSARGGPKETQYF
TGCAGTGCTAGGGGGGGCCCAAAAGAGACCCAGTACTTC
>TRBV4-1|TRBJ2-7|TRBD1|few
CASSQDLRDRVSYEQYF
TGCGCCAGCAGCCAAGATCTGAGGGACAGGGTATCCTACGAGCAGTACTTC
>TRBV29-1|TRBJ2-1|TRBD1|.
CSGEDRGLIEQFF
TGCAGCGGGGAAGACAGGGGGCTAATTGAGCAGTTCTTC
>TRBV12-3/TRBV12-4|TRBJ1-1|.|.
CASSTPPNTEAFF
TGTGCCAGCAGTACACCTCCGAACACTGAAGCTTTCTTT
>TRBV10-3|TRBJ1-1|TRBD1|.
CAISWTGDDTAAFF
TGTGCCATCAGCTGGACAGGGGATGACACTGCAGCTTTCTTT
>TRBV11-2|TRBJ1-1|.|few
CASTTRAQNTEAFF
TGTGCCAGCACCACACGGGCACAAAACACTGAAGCTTTCTTT
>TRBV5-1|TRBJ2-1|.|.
CASSLGDIQETQHF
TGCGCCAGCAGCTTGGGCGACATCCAAGAGACCCAGCACTTC
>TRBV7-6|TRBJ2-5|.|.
CASSLGVSTGSETQYF
TGTGCCAGCAGCTTGGGGGTTTCAACCGGCTCAGAGACCCAGTACTTC
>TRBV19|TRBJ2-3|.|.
CASSSSTPRTDTQYF
TGTGCCAGTAGTTCTAGCACTCCTCGCACAGATACGCAGTATTTT
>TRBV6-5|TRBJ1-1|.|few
CTSSYIGRRKGSEAFF
TGTACCAGCAGTTATATCGGCAGGAGAAAAGGTTCTGAAGCTTTCTTT
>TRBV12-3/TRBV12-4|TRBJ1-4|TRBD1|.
CASSLRQGGDEKLSF
TGTGCCAGCAGTTTACGACAGGGAGGGGATGAAAAACTGTCTTTT
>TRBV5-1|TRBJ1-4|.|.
CASSLEAANEKLFF
TGCGCCAGCAGCTTGGAGGCAGCTAATGAAAAACTGTTTTTT
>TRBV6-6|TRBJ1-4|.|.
CASSPPAATNEKLFF
TGTGCCAGCAGCCCCCCGGCCGCGACTAATGAAAAACTGTTTTTT
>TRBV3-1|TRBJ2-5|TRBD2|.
CACSQDQSGGQETQYF
TGTGCCTGCAGCCAAGATCAGAGCGGGGGGCAAGAGACCCAGTACTTC